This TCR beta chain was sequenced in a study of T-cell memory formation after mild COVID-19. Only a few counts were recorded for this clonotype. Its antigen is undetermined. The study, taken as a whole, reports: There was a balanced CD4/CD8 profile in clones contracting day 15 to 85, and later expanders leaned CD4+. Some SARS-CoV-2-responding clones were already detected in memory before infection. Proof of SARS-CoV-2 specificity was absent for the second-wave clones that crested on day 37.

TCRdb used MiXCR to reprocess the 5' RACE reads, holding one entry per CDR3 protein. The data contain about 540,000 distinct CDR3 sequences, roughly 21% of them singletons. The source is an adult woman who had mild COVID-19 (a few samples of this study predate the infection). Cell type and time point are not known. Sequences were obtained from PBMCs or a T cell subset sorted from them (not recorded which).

CDR3 sequence reads: CASSQVLIRGTDTQYF. The CDR3 bases are TGTGCCAGCAGCCAAGTCCTCATCCGAGGCACAGATACGCAGTATTTT. The J gene is TRBJ2-3, the V gene TRBV3-1; D is uncertain. The V gene lost 1 base and the J gene lost 1 base, with 12 bases spanning the gap. Germline V gene lookup returns CDR1 LGHDT and CDR2 YNNKEL (reference sequence). The CDR3 extends over 16 amino acids.